This T cell receptor beta chain appears in the sequencing data of a study of T-cell reconstitution after alpha-beta-depleted transplantation in children (TCRdb year 2016). Context from the whole study: Using TCR repertoire profiling, the study quantitatively followed how T-cell immune reconstitution unfolded in children after TCRalphabeta/CD19-depleted allogeneic hematopoietic cell transplantation. General study outcomes and caveats: The apparently early alphabetaT-cell count recovery about two months after transplant was reportedly dependent on only several hundred rapidly expanded clones derived from non-depleted graft cells. Over the following months the frequencies of hyperexpanded clones went down, and after one year T-cell counts and TCRbeta diversity were mostly credited to newly produced T cells. In some patients, high TCRbeta diversity at day 60 was attributed to recipient T cells and intrathymic progenitors that had survived conditioning.

Per the publication, the treatment or condition label means: allogeneic hematopoietic cell transplantation with graft depleted of TCRalphabeta T cells and CD19 B cells. The children who served as transplant recipients had been given grafts of TCRalphabeta/CD19-depleted allogeneic hematopoietic cells. The germline V gene specifies LGHNA as CDR1 and YSLEER as CDR2. Inclusive of the bounding cysteine and phenylalanine, the CDR3 is 16 residues long. Only the CDR3 region is kept as DNA, spanning 48 bases read in frame from base 1. Trimming costs V 0 bases and J 4 bases, and their ends lie 15 bases apart. This clonotype was detected a few times. What antigen it recognizes has not been identified. Nothing much larger sits one base from this clone, and base qualities are not available. Library prep was done by PCR. Sequencing took place on an Illumina HiSeq 2500. TCR library preparation used molecular barcoding, with unique molecular identifiers applied to normalize quantification of the TCRbeta repertoire. TCRdb reworked the public reads: Q25 trimming with fastp, MiXCR clone assembly, productive beta chains retained. Rows are combined by CDR3 protein, so each entry shows the most common genes and DNA. The sample table contains about 980,000 distinct CDR3 sequences; only one count was recorded for about 31% of them. The ten largest clones take up 28% of the sample.

In this chain, TRBV4-3 is recombined with TRBJ2-5; the D segment might be TRBD1 or TRBD2, since each matches 7 bases. The sequence derives from a boy under two years old who had a stem cell transplant for SCID, so the T cells may come from the graft donor. The specimen comprised PBMCs, mostly from graft donor cells, sampled 360 days after TCRalphabeta/CD19-depleted stem cell transplant. The CDR3 corresponds to CASSQDRGEGGETQYF. The nucleotide sequence is TGCGCCAGCAGCCAAGACAGGGGGGAGGGTGGAGAGACCCAGTACTTC.